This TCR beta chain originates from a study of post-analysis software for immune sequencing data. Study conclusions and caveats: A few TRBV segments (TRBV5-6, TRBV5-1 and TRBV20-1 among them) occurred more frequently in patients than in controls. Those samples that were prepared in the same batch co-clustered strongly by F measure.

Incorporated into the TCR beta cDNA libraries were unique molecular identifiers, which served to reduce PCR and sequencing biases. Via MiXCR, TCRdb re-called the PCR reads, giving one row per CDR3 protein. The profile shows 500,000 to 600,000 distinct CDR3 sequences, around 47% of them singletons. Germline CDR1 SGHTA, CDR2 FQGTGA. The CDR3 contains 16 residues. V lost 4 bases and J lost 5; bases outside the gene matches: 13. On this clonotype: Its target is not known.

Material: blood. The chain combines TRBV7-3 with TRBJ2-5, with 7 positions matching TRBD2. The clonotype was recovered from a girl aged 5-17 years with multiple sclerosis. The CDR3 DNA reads TGTGCCAGCAGCTCTGGGGGTAGCGGGCGTACCGAGACCCAGTACTTC. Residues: CASSSGGSGRTETQYF.